These T cell receptor beta chains were read from a single sample in a study of cytomegalovirus exposure and HLA in healthy donors. Clones were read by immunoSEQ multiplex PCR, and TCRdb kept only the in-frame ones, dropping some. The sample carries about 150,000 clones, about 80% recorded once. The sequenced sample was PBMCs. These TCRs come from a man aged 25-40 years in good health and CMV-seropositive. CDR3s include the opening cysteine and the closing phenylalanine or tryptophan. The order of the fields is clone size, J gene, V gene, D gene, CDR3 DNA, CDR3 protein. D genes are given only for firm matches. The listing skips clone size in some rows; elsewhere it reads once, few, many or a size class.

clone_size: -
j_call: TRBJ1-2
v_call: TRBV19
d_call: TRBD1
cdr3_nt: TGTGCCAGTAGAACCGGGACAGCGGACTATGGCTACACCTTC
cdr3_aa: CASRTGTADYGYTF

clone_size: -
j_call: TRBJ1-2
v_call: TRBV28
d_call: -
cdr3_nt: TGTGCCAGCAGCCCCGACAGCTATGGCTACACCTTC
cdr3_aa: CASSPDSYGYTF

clone_size: once
j_call: TRBJ2-7
v_call: TRBV19
d_call: TRBD2
cdr3_nt: TGTGCCAGTAGTATAGGGCTAGCGGGAGTCTACGAGCAGTACTTC
cdr3_aa: CASSIGLAGVYEQYF

clone_size: -
j_call: TRBJ1-2
v_call: TRBV19
d_call: TRBD1
cdr3_nt: TGTGCCAGTAGTGTAGGATTGGCGACAGGGGATGATGGCTACACCTTC
cdr3_aa: CASSVGLATGDDGYTF

clone_size: few
j_call: TRBJ1-1
v_call: TRBV6-5
d_call: TRBD1
cdr3_nt: TGTGCCAGCAGCCCGACAGGGGAAACTGAAGCTTTCTTT
cdr3_aa: CASSPTGETEAFF

clone_size: few
j_call: TRBJ2-2
v_call: TRBV6-6
d_call: TRBD1
cdr3_nt: TGTGCCAGCAGTTATCAGGGGGCTGTCGGGGAGCTGTTTTTT
cdr3_aa: CASSYQGAVGELFF

clone_size: -
j_call: TRBJ2-7
v_call: TRBV6-1
d_call: -
cdr3_nt: TGTGCCAGCTCCCCCAGGGGTCCCTACGAGCAGTACTTC
cdr3_aa: CASSPRGPYEQYF

clone_size: -
j_call: TRBJ1-3
v_call: TRBV5-6
d_call: -
cdr3_nt: TGTGCCAGCAGCTTGCCGGGTGGGGAGACTGGAAACACCATATATTTT
cdr3_aa: CASSLPGGETGNTIYF

clone_size: -
j_call: TRBJ1-2
v_call: TRBV5-6
d_call: -
cdr3_nt: TGTGCCAGCAGCGTGACAGACTATGGCTACACCTTC
cdr3_aa: CASSVTDYGYTF

clone_size: -
j_call: TRBJ2-7
v_call: TRBV7-3
d_call: -
cdr3_nt: TGTGCCAGCAGCTTAGGAGGGGTCTCCTACGAGCAGTACTTC
cdr3_aa: CASSLGGVSYEQYF

clone_size: -
j_call: TRBJ2-7
v_call: TRBV5-5
d_call: TRBD2
cdr3_nt: TGTGCCAGCAGCTTGGAGGAAACTAGCGGGAGGTTGGAGTACTTC
cdr3_aa: CASSLEETSGRLEYF

clone_size: few
j_call: TRBJ2-1
v_call: TRBV6-5
d_call: -
cdr3_nt: TGTGCCAGCAGTTACTCGAGGAGCCGCGAGCAGTTCTTC
cdr3_aa: CASSYSRSREQFF

clone_size: -
j_call: TRBJ1-5
v_call: TRBV18
d_call: -
cdr3_nt: TGTGCCAGCTCACCCAATAATCAGCCCCAGCATTTT
cdr3_aa: CASSPNNQPQHF

clone_size: -
j_call: TRBJ1-2
v_call: TRBV27
d_call: -
cdr3_nt: TGTGCCAGCAGTCTCAGACAGGACCGCTATGGCTACACCTTC
cdr3_aa: CASSLRQDRYGYTF

clone_size: -
j_call: TRBJ2-7
v_call: TRBV10-2
d_call: TRBD2
cdr3_nt: TGCGCCACCGGAAAACGCCAAGCGGGAGCCCCCTACGAGCAGTACTTC
cdr3_aa: CATGKRQAGAPYEQYF

clone_size: few
j_call: TRBJ2-3
v_call: TRBV6-5
d_call: -
cdr3_nt: TGTGCCAGCAGTCGGACGGGAGACCACACAGATACGCAGTATTTT
cdr3_aa: CASSRTGDHTDTQYF

clone_size: -
j_call: TRBJ1-4
v_call: TRBV2
d_call: TRBD1
cdr3_nt: TGTGCCAGCCGGAACCGGGACAGGGTCAATGAAAAACTGTTTTTT
cdr3_aa: CASRNRDRVNEKLFF

clone_size: -
j_call: TRBJ1-1
v_call: TRBV18
d_call: TRBD1
cdr3_nt: TGTGCCAGCTCACCACGTAGGACAGGCTCCGAAGCTTTCTTT
cdr3_aa: CASSPRRTGSEAFF

clone_size: -
j_call: TRBJ1-1
v_call: TRBV18
d_call: -
cdr3_nt: TGTGCCAGCTCCCCCGACATCCAGACGAACACTGAAGCTTTCTTT
cdr3_aa: CASSPDIQTNTEAFF

clone_size: -
j_call: TRBJ1-1
v_call: TRBV5-4
d_call: -
cdr3_nt: TGTGCCAGCAGCTCAAGGGGTCTGAACACTGAAGCTTTCTTT
cdr3_aa: CASSSRGLNTEAFF

clone_size: few
j_call: TRBJ2-3
v_call: TRBV28
d_call: -
cdr3_nt: TGTGCCAGCAGTAAAGAGCGGGCCGGTAGCACAGATACGCAGTATTTT
cdr3_aa: CASSKERAGSTDTQYF

clone_size: -
j_call: TRBJ1-5
v_call: TRBV28
d_call: TRBD1
cdr3_nt: TGTGCCAGCAGTTCAGACAGGGGGCGCCAGCCCCAGCATTTT
cdr3_aa: CASSSDRGRQPQHF

clone_size: -
j_call: TRBJ1-5
v_call: TRBV28
d_call: TRBD1
cdr3_nt: TGTGCCAGCAAAAAGACAGGGCGCGGGTATCAGCCCCAGCATTTT
cdr3_aa: CASKKTGRGYQPQHF

clone_size: -
j_call: TRBJ2-1
v_call: TRBV5-1
d_call: -
cdr3_nt: TGCGCCAGCAGCTTGGGTACTGCCTACAATGAGCAGTTCTTC
cdr3_aa: CASSLGTAYNEQFF